This entry concerns a single T cell receptor beta chain. Positively selected for CCR7, the CD45RO-negative cells used as naive CD8 cells excluded terminally differentiated effector memory CD45RA+ cells. Clones were sequenced by immunoSEQ multiplex PCR, and TCRdb holds only the in-frame ones, with some missing. The profile shows under 600,000 clones, roughly 98% of them singletons. The source of the sample is a study of shared clonotypes between healthy human individuals. V trimming: 5 bases; J trimming: 4 bases; junction bases outside the gene matches: 4. CDR1 and CDR2 (germline): MNHEY, SVGAGI. The CDR3 totals 13 residues.

The receptor was derived from a man aged 25-45 years in good health. This rearrangement joins TRBV6-5 to TRBJ1-2; 7 bases line up with TRBD1. The sequenced sample was naive CD8+ T cells sorted from blood. CDR3 nucleotide sequence: TGTGCCAGCAGTGACAGGGAGATCTATGGCTACACCTTC. Protein sequence: CASSDREIYGYTF.